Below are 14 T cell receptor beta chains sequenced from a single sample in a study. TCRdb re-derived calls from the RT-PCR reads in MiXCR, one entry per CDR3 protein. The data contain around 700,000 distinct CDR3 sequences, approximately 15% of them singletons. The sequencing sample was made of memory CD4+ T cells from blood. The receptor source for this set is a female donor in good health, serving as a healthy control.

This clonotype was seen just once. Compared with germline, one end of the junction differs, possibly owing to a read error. The CDR3 here is CASSSRTGVKTEAFF. In DNA form, the CDR3 reads TGTGCCAGCAGTTCTCGGACAGGGGTGAAAACTGAAGCTTTCTTT. The genes are TRBV12-3 or TRBV12-4 and TRBJ1-1; 9 nucleotides line up with TRBD1. CDR3 length equals 15 residues.

In nucleotides, the CDR3 is TGTGCCAGCAGCTTAGCGACGACAGGGGAAGAGACCCAGTACTTC. It encodes CASSLATTGEETQYF. The chain recombines TRBV7-2 with TRBJ2-5, with TRBD1 matching 8 bases. This CDR3 has 15 amino acids. Trimming cost V 0 bases and J 3 bases; bases outside gene matches: 3. CDR1 is SGHTA, CDR2 FQGNSA, per germline.

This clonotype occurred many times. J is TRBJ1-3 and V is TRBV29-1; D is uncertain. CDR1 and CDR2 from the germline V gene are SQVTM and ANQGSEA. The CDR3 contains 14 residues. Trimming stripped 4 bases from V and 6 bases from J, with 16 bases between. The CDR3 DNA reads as TGCAGCGTTGGTCCCGACTCCTCACCAAACACCATATATTTT. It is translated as CSVGPDSSPNTIYF. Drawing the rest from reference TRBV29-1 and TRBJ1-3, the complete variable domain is SAVISQKPSRDICQRGTSLTIQCQVDSQVTMMFWYRQQPGQSLTLIATANQGSEATYESGFVIDKFPISRPNLTFSTLTVSNMSPEDSSIYLCSVGPDSSPNTIYFGEGSWLTVV.

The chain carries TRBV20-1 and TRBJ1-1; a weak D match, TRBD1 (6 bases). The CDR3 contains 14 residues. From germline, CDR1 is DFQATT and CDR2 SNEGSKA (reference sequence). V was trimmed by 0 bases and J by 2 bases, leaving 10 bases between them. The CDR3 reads CSAREAGVNTEAFF. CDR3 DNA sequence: TGCAGTGCTAGAGAGGCAGGGGTAAACACTGAAGCTTTCTTT.

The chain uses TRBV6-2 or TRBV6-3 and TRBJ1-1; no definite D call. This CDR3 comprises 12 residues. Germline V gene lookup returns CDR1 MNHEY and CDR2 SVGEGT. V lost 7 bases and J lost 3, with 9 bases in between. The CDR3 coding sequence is TGTGCCAGCACCATCGGATACACTGAAGCTTTCTTT. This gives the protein CASTIGYTEAFF.

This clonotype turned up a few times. The CDR3: CASSYAPGKLFF. The CDR3 DNA reads TGTGCCAGCAGTTACGCGCCGGGCAAACTGTTTTTT. This chain joins TRBV6-2 or TRBV6-3 and TRBJ1-4, with D hard to call. V dropped 2 bases and J dropped 11 bases, with 9 bases sitting between them. The CDR3 is 12 amino acids. CDR1 is MNHEY and CDR2 is SVGEGT in the germline V gene.

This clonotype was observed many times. The CDR3 DNA follows: TGTGCCAGCTCACCATTTGGGGGGTCCGAGCAGTACTTC. Translation: CASSPFGGSEQYF. The chain recombines TRBV18 with TRBJ2-7, with D maybe TRBD2 (6 bases). The CDR3 covers 13 residues. V was trimmed by 2 bases and J by 6 bases, leaving 11 bases between them. Germline CDR1 KGHSH, CDR2 LQKENI.

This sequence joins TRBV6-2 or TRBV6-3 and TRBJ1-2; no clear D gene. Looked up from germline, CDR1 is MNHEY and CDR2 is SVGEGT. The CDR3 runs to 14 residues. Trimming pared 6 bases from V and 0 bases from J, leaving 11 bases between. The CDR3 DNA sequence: TGTGCCAGCAGGCGGAGCACAGCTAACTATGGCTACACCTTC. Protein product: CASRRSTANYGYTF.

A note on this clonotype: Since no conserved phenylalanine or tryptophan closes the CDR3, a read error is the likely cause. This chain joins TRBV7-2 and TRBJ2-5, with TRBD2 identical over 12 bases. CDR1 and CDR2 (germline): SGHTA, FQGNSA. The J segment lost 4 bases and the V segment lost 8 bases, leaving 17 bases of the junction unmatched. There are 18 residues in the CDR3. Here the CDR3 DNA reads TGTGCCAGCGGCCCGGCTAGCGGGAGGGGAACGCGGGGAGAGACCCAGTACTTA. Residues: CASGPASGRGTRGETQYL.

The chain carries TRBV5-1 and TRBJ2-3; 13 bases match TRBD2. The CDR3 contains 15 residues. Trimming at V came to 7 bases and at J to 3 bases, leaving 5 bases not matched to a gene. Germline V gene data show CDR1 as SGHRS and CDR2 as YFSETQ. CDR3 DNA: TGCGCCAGCGCTCGGACTAGCGGGAGTACAGATACGCAGTATTTT. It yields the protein CASARTSGSTDTQYF.

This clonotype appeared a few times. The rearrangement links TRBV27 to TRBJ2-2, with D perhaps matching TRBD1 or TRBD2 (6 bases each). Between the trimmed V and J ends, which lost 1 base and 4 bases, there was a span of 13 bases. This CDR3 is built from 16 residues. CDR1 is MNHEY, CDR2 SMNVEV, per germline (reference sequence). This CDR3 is CASSLWGALSTGELFF. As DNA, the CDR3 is TGTGCCAGCAGTTTATGGGGGGCCCTGAGCACCGGGGAGCTGTTTTTT.

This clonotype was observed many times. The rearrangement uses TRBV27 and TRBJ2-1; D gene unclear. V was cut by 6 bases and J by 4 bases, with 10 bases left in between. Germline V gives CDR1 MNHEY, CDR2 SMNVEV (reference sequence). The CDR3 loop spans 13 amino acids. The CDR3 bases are TGTGCCAGCAGACGGACCTCTTACAATGAGCAGTTCTTC. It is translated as CASRRTSYNEQFF.

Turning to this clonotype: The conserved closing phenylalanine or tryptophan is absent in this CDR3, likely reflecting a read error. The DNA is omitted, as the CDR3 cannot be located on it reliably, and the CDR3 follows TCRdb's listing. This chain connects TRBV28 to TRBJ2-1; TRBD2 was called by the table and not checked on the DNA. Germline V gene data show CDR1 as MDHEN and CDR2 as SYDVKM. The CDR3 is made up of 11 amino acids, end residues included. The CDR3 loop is CASARYGTPLP.

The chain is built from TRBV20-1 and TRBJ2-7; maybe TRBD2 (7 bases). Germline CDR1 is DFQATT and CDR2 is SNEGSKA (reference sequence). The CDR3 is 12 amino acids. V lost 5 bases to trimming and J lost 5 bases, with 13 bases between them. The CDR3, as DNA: TGCAGTGCTCTTAGGGGGGGCGACGAGCAGTACTTC. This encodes CSALRGGDEQYF.